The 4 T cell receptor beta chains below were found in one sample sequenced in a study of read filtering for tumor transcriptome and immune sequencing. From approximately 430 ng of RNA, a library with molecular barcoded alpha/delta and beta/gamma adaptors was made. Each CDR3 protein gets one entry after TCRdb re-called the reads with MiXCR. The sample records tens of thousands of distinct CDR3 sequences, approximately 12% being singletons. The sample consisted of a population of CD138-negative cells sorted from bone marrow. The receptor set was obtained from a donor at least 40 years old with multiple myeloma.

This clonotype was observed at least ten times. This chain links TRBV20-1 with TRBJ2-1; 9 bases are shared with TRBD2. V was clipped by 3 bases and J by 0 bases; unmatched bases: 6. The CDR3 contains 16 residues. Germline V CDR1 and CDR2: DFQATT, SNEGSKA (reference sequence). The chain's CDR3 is CSARQVAGASYNEQFF. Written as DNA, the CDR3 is TGCAGTGCTAGGCAGGTAGCGGGGGCCTCCTACAATGAGCAGTTCTTC.

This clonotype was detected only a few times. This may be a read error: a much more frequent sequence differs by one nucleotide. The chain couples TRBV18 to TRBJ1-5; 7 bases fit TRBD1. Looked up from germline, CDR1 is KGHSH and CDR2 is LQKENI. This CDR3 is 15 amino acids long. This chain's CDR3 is CAGSLDRVGNQPQHF. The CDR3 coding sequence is TGTGCCGGCTCACTCGACAGGGTGGGAAATCAGCCCCAGCATTTT.

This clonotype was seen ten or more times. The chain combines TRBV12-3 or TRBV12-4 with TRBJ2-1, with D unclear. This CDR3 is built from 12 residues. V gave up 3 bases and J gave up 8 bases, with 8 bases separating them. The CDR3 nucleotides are TGTGCCAGCAGTTTCTCCTTGCATGAGCAGTTCTTC. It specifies CASSFSLHEQFF.

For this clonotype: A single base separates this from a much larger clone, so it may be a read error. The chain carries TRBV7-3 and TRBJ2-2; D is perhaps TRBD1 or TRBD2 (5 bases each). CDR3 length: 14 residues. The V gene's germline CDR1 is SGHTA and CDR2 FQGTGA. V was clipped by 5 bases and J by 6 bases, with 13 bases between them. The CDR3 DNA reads TGTGCCAGCAGCCCCACAGGCGGGCCCGGGGAGCTGTTTTTT. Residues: CASSPTGGPGELFF.